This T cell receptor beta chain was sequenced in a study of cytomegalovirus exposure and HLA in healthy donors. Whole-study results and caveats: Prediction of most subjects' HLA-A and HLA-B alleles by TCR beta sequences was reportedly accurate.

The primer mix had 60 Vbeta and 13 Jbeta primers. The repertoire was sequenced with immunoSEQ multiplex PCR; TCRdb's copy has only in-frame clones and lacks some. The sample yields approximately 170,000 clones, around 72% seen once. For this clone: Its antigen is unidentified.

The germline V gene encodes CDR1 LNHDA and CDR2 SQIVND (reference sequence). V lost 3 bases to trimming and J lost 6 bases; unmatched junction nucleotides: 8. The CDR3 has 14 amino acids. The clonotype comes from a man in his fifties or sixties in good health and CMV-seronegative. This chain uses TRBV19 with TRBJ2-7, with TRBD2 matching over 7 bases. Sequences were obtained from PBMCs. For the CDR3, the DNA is TGTGCCAGTAGTATGGGGACGGGGGGAAGCGAGCAGTACTTC. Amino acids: CASSMGTGGSEQYF.